These 28 T cell receptor beta chains were sequenced from one sample in a study of T cells in Graves' hyperthyroidism and ophthalmopathy. RNA transcripts provided the source from which TCR beta CDR3 regions were amplified. The HTBI primer set served for first-round RT-PCR of the TCR CDR3. TCRdb passed the multiplex PCR reads through MiXCR, listing each CDR3 protein once. Among hundreds of thousands of distinct CDR3 sequences listed, around a third were seen once. The sequenced material came from blood. These receptors all come from a middle-aged woman with Graves' hyperthyroidism.

The V and J genes are TRBV24-1 and TRBJ2-7, with no clear D. This CDR3 region has 13 residues. Per the germline V gene, CDR1 is KGHDR and CDR2 is SFDVKD. Trimming took off 0 bases at V and 7 bases at J, with 9 bases between the two ends. CDR3 nucleotide sequence: TGTGCCACCAGTGATTTGTTCCTCCCTGAGCAGTACTTC. This sequence encodes CATSDLFLPEQYF.

This clonotype occurred a few times. The CDR3 region is CASSLGREDNSPLHF. The DNA for the CDR3 is TGTGCCAGCAGTTTAGGTCGTGAGGATAATTCACCCCTCCACTTT. This sequence joins TRBV12-3 or TRBV12-4 and TRBJ1-6; D is ambiguous. The CDR3 totals 15 residues. The V and J ends lost 1 base and 5 bases respectively, with 9 bases between them.

This clonotype was seen many times. This rearrangement joins TRBV9 to TRBJ1-1; D might be TRBD1 (5 bases). Germline CDR1 is SGDLS and CDR2 is YYNGEE. The CDR3 is 17 amino acids. V lost 3 bases and J lost 0, with 18 bases in between. CDR3 loop: CASSANRGGELNTEAFF. DNA of the CDR3: TGTGCCAGCAGCGCCAATCGGGGAGGGGAATTGAACACTGAAGCTTTCTTT.

As for this clonotype: Possible read error: a much larger clone is one base away. The rearrangement links TRBV12-3 or TRBV12-4 to TRBJ1-2; D ambiguous. V gave up 1 base and J gave up 8 bases, with 14 bases separating them. The CDR3 consists of 14 residues. The CDR3: CASSLGQDHEGYTF. The DNA of the CDR3 is TGTGCCAGCAGTTTAGGGCAGGATCACGAAGGCTACACCTTC.

As for this clonotype: This could be a read error, since a much larger clone is one nucleotide away. This sequence joins TRBV7-9 and TRBJ1-2, with TRBD1 as a possible D gene (5 bases). Germline-derived CDR1 and CDR2 are SEHNR and FQNEAQ (reference sequence). The CDR3 loop spans 14 amino acids. The CDR3 reads CASSPRDLAHGCTF. The DNA of the CDR3 is TGTGCCAGCAGCCCGAGGGACTTAGCTCATGGCTGCACCTTC.

This clonotype has a handful of counts. The chain combines TRBV5-1 with TRBJ1-1, with D maybe TRBD1 (5 bases). Germline loops: CDR1 SGHRS, CDR2 YFSETQ. With 0 bases removed from V and 3 bases from J, the gap between germline ends came to 15 bases. The CDR3 length is 16 residues. CDR3 DNA sequence: TGCGCCAGCAGCTTGGACCCTACAGGAGGACACACTGAAGCTTTCTTT. Translated, it gives CASSLDPTGGHTEAFF.

This clonotype was seen a handful of times. The V call is TRBV2, the J call TRBJ1-5; D possibly corresponds to TRBD1 (5 bases). V dropped 11 bases and J dropped 0 bases, with 20 bases sitting between them. This CDR3 region has 16 residues. Germline assignment: CDR1 SNHLY and CDR2 FYNNEI. CDR3 in DNA: TGTGCCTTCACCCCCGGGGGGTCTCTTAGCAATCAGCCCCAGCATTTT. It encodes CAFTPGGSLSNQPQHF.

This clonotype has only a few counts. DNA of the CDR3: TGTGCCAGCAGCCGCGCCGGGGTCTTGAACACTGAAGCTTTCTTT. Its translation is CASSRAGVLNTEAFF. V is TRBV11-3 and J is TRBJ1-1; D not certain. Deletions cut 5 bases from V and 0 bases from J, with 13 bases between. This CDR3 region has 15 residues. Germline assignment: CDR1 SGHNT and CDR2 YENEEA.

The CDR3: CSARDIKKGLGRDTGELFF. The DNA for the CDR3 is TGCAGTGCTAGAGATATCAAGAAGGGACTAGGCAGAGACACCGGGGAGCTGTTTTTT. The chain uses TRBV20-1 and TRBJ2-2, with 8 bases matching TRBD2. The V gene's germline CDR1 is DFQATT and CDR2 SNEGSKA (reference sequence). This CDR3 contains 19 residues. V lost 0 bases to trimming and J lost 3 bases; unmatched junction nucleotides: 15.

In this sample, this clonotype turned up a few times. The rearrangement uses TRBV29-1 and TRBJ1-1; a weak D match, TRBD1 (5 bases). Germline assignment: CDR1 SQVTM and CDR2 ANQGSEA. This CDR3 comprises 14 residues. The V and J ends lost 1 base and 3 bases respectively, with 12 bases between them. For the CDR3, the DNA is TGCAGCGTTGAAGCGCGGTCGGGGGACACTGAAGCTTTCTTT. Translating it yields CSVEARSGDTEAFF. Drawing the rest from reference TRBV29-1 and TRBJ1-1, the complete variable domain is SAVISQKPSRDICQRGTSLTIQCQVDSQVTMMFWYRQQPGQSLTLIATANQGSEATYESGFVIDKFPISRPNLTFSTLTVSNMSPEDSSIYLCSVEARSGDTEAFFGQGTRLTVV.

Concerning this clonotype: Possible read error: a much larger clone is one base away. No conserved phenylalanine or tryptophan is present at the end of the CDR3, so a read error is the likely explanation. This chain connects TRBV7-2 to TRBJ1-2; D is ambiguous. The CDR3 loop spans 13 amino acids. V lost 3 bases and J lost 0, with 5 bases in between. CDR1 and CDR2 from the germline V gene are SGHTA and FQGNSA. The CDR3 coding sequence is TGTGCCAGCAGCTTCCTGACTAACTATGGCTACACCCTC. This translates into CASSFLTNYGYTL.

CDR3 amino acids: CASSLGIHEQYF. CDR3 coding DNA: TGTGCCAGCAGCTTAGGAATACACGAGCAGTACTTC. The chain employs TRBV11-2 and TRBJ2-7, with unresolved D. The CDR3 covers 12 residues. With 1 base removed from V and 5 bases from J, the gap between germline ends came to 6 bases. CDR1 and CDR2 from the germline V gene are SGHAT and FQNNGV.

Regarding this clonotype: Given a much more abundant clone one base away, this may be a read error. J is TRBJ2-7 and V is TRBV29-1; perhaps D is TRBD1 or TRBD2 (5 bases each). The last part of the DNA fits TRBJ2-5 better; the J call may be wrong. The CDR3 covers 15 residues. Germline values: CDR1 SQVTM, CDR2 ANQGSEA. DNA for the CDR3: TGCAGCGTTGACGACCGCGGGCAGGGTGGGGAGACCCAGTACTTC. The encoded protein is CSVDDRGQGGETQYF.

Points on this clonotype: One junction end does not reproduce the germline sequence, and a read error may be involved. The chain combines TRBV29-1 with TRBJ2-3; 8 nucleotides align to TRBD1. Per the germline V gene, CDR1 is SQVTM and CDR2 is ANQGSEA. The CDR3 contains 11 residues. This chain's CDR3 is CSIERQGTQYF. CDR3 DNA: TGCAGCATTGAGCGACAGGGGACGCAGTATTTT.

There are a few counts of this clonotype. The chain uses TRBV4-1 and TRBJ1-5; TRBD1 matches at 7 bases. The CDR3 contains 14 residues. CDR1 is MGHRA, CDR2 YSYEKL, per germline. V lost 4 bases, J lost 7 bases, and 7 bases stayed unmatched. CDR3 region: CASSREDRPQPQHF. The CDR3 coding sequence is TGCGCCAGCAGCCGGGAGGACAGGCCGCAGCCCCAGCATTTT.

In its sample, this clonotype was seen many times. The genes are TRBV20-1 and TRBJ1-2; D gene uncertain. Germline loops: CDR1 DFQATT, CDR2 SNEGSKA (reference sequence). The CDR3 runs to 14 residues. The ends were cut back, 0 bases at V and 4 bases at J, with 12 bases in the middle. CDR3 DNA: TGCAGTGCTAGAGATCGGGGAGGCGGCTATGGCTACACCTTC. Translating it yields CSARDRGGGYGYTF.

This chain uses TRBV5-4 with TRBJ2-2; 14 bases match TRBD2. Germline lookup yields CDR1 SGHNT and CDR2 YYREEE (reference sequence). V was clipped by 4 bases and J by 1 base; unmatched bases: 3. The CDR3 sequence is 17 residues long. CDR3 sequence (DNA): TGTGCCAGCAGCGGGGGACTAGCGGGAGTGAACACCGGGGAGCTGTTTTTT. Its translation: CASSGGLAGVNTGELFF.

This chain connects TRBV7-2 to TRBJ2-7; D is possibly TRBD2 (7 bases). This CDR3 region has 12 residues. V was cut by 11 bases and J by 9 bases, with 20 bases left in between. Germline V gene lookup returns CDR1 SGHTA and CDR2 FQGNSA. CDR3 sequence reads: CAWSVGGGLQYF. The DNA of the CDR3 is TGTGCCTGGAGTGTAGGCGGGGGCTTGCAGTACTTC.

This clonotype was seen ten or more times. The chain uses TRBV7-2 and TRBJ1-1, with 7 nucleotides matching TRBD1. Germline assignment: CDR1 SGHTA and CDR2 FQGNSA. The CDR3 has 14 amino acids. V trimming: 6 bases; J trimming: 1 base; junction bases outside the gene matches: 5. CDR3 residues: CASSMTGTNTEAFF. CDR3 bases: TGTGCCAGCAGTATGACAGGGACGAACACTGAAGCTTTCTTT.

This clonotype was counted a few times. This chain uses TRBV7-9 with TRBJ2-7; 7 bases map to TRBD1. This CDR3 is 14 amino acids long. CDR1 and CDR2 from the germline V gene are SEHNR and FQNEAQ (reference sequence). The V segment lost 1 base and the J segment 3 bases; nucleotides outside the gene matches: 3. CDR3 sequence (DNA): TGTGCCAGCAGCTTAGAGGACAGGAACTACGAGCAGTACTTC. Its translation is CASSLEDRNYEQYF.

In its sample, this clonotype was seen many times. V and J are TRBV19 and TRBJ1-1; D possibly corresponds to TRBD1 (5 bases). V lost 6 bases, J lost 4 bases, and 24 bases lay in between. Germline values: CDR1 LNHDA, CDR2 SQIVND (reference sequence). CDR3 size: 17 residues. The CDR3 is CASSQTGTHAIGTEAFF. The CDR3 DNA sequence: TGTGCCAGTAGCCAGACCGGGACCCACGCCATAGGCACTGAAGCTTTCTTT.

This clonotype was counted a few times. J is TRBJ1-2 and V is TRBV19; a possible D gene is TRBD1 (5 bases). Germline V gene sequence: CDR1 LNHDA, CDR2 SQIVND (reference sequence). CDR3 length: 14 residues. Between the trimmed V and J ends, which lost 3 bases and 4 bases, there was a span of 12 bases. In DNA form, the CDR3 reads TGTGCCAGTAGTATCAATACAGGAATCTATGGCTACACCTTC. Translated: CASSINTGIYGYTF. Drawing the rest from reference TRBV19 and TRBJ1-2, the complete variable domain is DGGITQSPKYLFRKEGQNVTLSCEQNLNHDAMYWYRQDPGQGLRLIYYSQIVNDFQKGDIAEGYSVSREKKESFPLTVTSAQKNPTAFYLCASSINTGIYGYTFGSGTRLTVV.

Of note for this clonotype: Just one base apart from a much larger clone, this may be a read error. The genes are TRBV11-2 and TRBJ2-5; D unresolved. Trimming cost V 7 bases and J 2 bases, with 11 bases left between them. In germline, CDR1 is SGHAT, CDR2 FQNNGV. The CDR3 covers 13 residues. The CDR3 sequence is CASNSEQQETQYF. The CDR3 bases are TGTGCCAGCAACTCGGAGCAACAAGAGACCCAGTACTTC.

This clonotype was counted a few times. The chain employs TRBV9 and TRBJ1-3; D gene ambiguous. Germline values: CDR1 SGDLS, CDR2 YYNGEE. CDR3 length: 16 amino acids. Trimming shortened V by 0 bases and J by 1 base, and 11 bases separated the two germline ends. CDR3 protein: CASSVDSWGSGNTIYF. Written as DNA, the CDR3 is TGTGCCAGCAGCGTAGATTCGTGGGGTTCTGGAAACACCATATATTTT.

This clonotype appeared many times. This chain joins TRBV20-1 and TRBJ1-5; 7 bases fit TRBD1. The CDR3 totals 14 residues. The trim removed 6 bases at V and 3 bases at J, leaving 8 bases unmatched. Germline CDR1 and CDR2: DFQATT and SNEGSKA (reference sequence). The CDR3 DNA is TGCAGTGCCAAAAGGGGGCAGATCAATCAGCCCCAGCATTTT. It translates to CSAKRGQINQPQHF.

This clonotype was seen a single time. This chain uses TRBV7-9 with TRBJ2-6, with D unresolved. The V gene lost 5 bases and the J gene lost 4 bases, with 9 bases spanning the gap. Germline CDR1 and CDR2: SEHNR and FQNEAQ (reference sequence). The CDR3 sequence is 14 residues long. The CDR3 region has the DNA TGTGCCAGCAGCGGGGTACAGGGGGCCAACGTCCTGACTTTC. It yields the protein CASSGVQGANVLTF.

This clonotype was seen ten or more times. The CDR3 sequence: CASSSDGSSYEQYF. CDR3 nucleotide sequence: TGTGCCAGCAGCTCAGACGGGAGCTCCTACGAGCAGTACTTC. This rearrangement joins TRBV7-2 to TRBJ2-7; TRBD2 is a possible D gene (6 bases). The V end lost 4 bases, the J end lost 0 bases, and 10 bases lay between the germline ends. The CDR3 extends over 14 amino acids. Germline-derived CDR1 and CDR2 are SGHTA and FQGNSA.

The rearrangement uses TRBV6-5 and TRBJ1-1, with 7 bases lining up with TRBD1. Germline V lookup: CDR1 MNHEY, CDR2 SVGAGI. There are 12 residues in the CDR3. V shed 6 bases and J 8 bases; nucleotides not matched to a gene: 6. The CDR3 spells CASSDYRGEAFF. For the CDR3, the DNA is TGTGCCAGCAGCGACTACAGGGGAGAAGCTTTCTTT.